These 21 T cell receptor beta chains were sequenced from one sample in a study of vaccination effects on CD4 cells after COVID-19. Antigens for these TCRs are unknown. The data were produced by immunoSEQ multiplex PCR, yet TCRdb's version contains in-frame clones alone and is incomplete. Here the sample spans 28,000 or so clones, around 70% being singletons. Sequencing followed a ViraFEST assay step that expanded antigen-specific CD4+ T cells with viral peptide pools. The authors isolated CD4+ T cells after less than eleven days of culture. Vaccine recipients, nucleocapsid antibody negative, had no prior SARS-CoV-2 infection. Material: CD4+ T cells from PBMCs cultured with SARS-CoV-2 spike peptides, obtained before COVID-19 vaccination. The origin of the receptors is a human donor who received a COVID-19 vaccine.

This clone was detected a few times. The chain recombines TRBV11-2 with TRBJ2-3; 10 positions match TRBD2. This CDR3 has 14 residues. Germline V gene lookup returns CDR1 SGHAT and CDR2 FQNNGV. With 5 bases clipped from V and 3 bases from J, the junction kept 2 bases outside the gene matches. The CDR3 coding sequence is TGTGCCAGCAGCCATAGCGGGAGGACAGATACGCAGTATTTT. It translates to CASSHSGRTDTQYF.

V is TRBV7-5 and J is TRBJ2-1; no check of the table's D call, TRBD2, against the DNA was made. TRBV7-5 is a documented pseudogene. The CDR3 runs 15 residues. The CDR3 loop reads CVRSHIAGDGDEQFF. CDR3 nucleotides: TGTGTCAGAAGCCATATAGCGGGAGATGGGGATGAGCAGTTCTTC.

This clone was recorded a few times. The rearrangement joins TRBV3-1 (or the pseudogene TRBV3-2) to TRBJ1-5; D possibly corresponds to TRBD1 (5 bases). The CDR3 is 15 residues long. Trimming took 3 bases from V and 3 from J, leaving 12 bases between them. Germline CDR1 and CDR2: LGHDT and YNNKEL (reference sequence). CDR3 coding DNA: TGTGCCAGCAGCCACGGCTCCGGGACCAATCAGCCCCAGCATTTT. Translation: CASSHGSGTNQPQHF.

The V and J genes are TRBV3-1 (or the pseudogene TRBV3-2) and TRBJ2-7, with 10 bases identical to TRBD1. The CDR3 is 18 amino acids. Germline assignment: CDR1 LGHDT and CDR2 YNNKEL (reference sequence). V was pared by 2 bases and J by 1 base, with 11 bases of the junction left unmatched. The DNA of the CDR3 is TGTGCCAGCAGCCAATGGGAGGGGGGGGACAGGGGATCCTACGAGCAGTACTTC. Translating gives CASSQWEGGDRGSYEQYF.

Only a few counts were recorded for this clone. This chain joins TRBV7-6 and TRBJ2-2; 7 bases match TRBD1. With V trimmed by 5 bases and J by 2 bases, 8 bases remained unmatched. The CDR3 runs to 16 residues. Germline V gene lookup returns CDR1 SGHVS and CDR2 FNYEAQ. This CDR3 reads CASSPRDRINTGELFF. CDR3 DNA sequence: TGTGCCAGCAGCCCCCGGGACAGAATAAACACCGGGGAGCTGTTTTTT.

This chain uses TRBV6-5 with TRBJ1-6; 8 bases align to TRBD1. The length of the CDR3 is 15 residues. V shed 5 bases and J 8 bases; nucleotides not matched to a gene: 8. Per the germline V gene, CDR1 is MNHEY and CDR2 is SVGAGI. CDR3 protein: CASSLAGGVDSPLHF. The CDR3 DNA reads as TGTGCCAGCAGTCTTGCAGGGGGCGTGGATTCACCCCTCCACTTT.

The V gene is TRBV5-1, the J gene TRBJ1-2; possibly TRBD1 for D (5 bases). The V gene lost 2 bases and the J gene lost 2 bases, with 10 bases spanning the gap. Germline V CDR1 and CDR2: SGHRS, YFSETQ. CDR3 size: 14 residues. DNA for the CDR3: TGCGCCAGCAGCTTCCAAGACAGAAACTATGGCTACACCTTC. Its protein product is CASSFQDRNYGYTF.

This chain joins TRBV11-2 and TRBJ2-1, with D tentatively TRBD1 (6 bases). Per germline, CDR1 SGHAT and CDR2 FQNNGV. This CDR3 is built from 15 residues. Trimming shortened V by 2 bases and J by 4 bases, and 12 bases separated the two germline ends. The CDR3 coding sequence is TGTGCCAGCAGCTTATTTGGGGGCGAGTACAATGAGCAGTTCTTC. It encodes CASSLFGGEYNEQFF.

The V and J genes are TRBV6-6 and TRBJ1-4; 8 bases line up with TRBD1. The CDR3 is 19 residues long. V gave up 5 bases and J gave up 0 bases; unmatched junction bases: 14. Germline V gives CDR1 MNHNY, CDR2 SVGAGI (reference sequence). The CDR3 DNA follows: TGTGCCAGCAGTCGAAGGACAGGGCCATCTTCCGCAACTAATGAAAAACTGTTTTTT. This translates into CASSRRTGPSSATNEKLFF.

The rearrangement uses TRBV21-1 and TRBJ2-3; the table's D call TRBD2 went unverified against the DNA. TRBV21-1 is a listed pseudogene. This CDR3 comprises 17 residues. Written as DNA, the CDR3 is TGTGCCAGCAAAGCTAGCGGGGGGACCAGATTCACAGATACGCAGTATTTT. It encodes CASKASGGTRFTDTQYF.

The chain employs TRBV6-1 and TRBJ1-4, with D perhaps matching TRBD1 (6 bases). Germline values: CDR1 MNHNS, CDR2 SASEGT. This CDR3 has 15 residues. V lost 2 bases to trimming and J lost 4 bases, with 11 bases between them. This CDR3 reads CASSEFGGLNEKLFF. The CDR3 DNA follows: TGTGCCAGCAGTGAATTCGGGGGGCTTAATGAAAAACTGTTTTTT.

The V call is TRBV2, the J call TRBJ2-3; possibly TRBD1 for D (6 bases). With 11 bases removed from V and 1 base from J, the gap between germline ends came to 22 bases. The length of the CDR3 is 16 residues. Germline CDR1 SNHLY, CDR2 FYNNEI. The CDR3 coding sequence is TGTGCCGGCCGGGACAACCCTAGCCGACGCACAGATACGCAGTATTTT. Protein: CAGRDNPSRRTDTQYF.

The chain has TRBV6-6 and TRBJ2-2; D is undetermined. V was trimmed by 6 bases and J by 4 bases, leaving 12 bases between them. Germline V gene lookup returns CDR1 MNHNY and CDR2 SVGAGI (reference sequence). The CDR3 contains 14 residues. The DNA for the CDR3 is TGTGCCAGCAGATTCGCCGAGCCCACCGGGGAGCTGTTTTTT. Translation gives CASRFAEPTGELFF.

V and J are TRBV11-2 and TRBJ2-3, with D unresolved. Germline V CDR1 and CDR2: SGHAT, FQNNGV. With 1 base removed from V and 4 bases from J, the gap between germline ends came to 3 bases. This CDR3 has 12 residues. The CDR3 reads CASSLVSDTQYF. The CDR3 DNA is TGTGCCAGCAGCTTAGTTTCAGATACGCAGTATTTT. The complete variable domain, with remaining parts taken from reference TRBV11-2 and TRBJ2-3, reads EAGVAQSPRYKIIEKRQSVAFWCNPISGHATLYWYQQILGQGPKLLIQFQNNGVVDDSQLPKDRFSAERLKGVDSTLKIQPAKLEDSAVYLCASSLVSDTQYFGPGTRLTVL.

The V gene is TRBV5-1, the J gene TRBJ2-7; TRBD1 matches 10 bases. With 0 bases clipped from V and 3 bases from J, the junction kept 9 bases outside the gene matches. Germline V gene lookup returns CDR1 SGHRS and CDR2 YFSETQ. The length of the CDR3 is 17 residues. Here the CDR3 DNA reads TGCGCCAGCAGCTTGGCCAGGATGGGACAGGGGATCTACGAGCAGTACTTC. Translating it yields CASSLARMGQGIYEQYF.

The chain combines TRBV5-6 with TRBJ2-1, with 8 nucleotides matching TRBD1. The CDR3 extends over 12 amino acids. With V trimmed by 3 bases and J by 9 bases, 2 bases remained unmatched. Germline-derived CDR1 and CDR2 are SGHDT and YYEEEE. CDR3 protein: CASSWDRSEQFF. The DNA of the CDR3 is TGTGCCAGCAGCTGGGACAGGTCTGAGCAGTTCTTC.

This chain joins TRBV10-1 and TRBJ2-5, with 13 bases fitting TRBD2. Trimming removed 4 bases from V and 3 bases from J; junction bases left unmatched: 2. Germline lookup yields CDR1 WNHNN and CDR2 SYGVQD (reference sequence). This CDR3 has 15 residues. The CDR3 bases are TGCGCCAGCAGTGGGGGGACTAGCGGGAAAGAGACCCAGTACTTC. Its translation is CASSGGTSGKETQYF.

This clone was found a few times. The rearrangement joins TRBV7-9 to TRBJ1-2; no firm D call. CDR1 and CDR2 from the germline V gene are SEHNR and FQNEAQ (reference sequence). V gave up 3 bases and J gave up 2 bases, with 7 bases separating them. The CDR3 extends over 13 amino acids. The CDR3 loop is CASSFGPNYGYTF. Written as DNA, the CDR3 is TGTGCCAGCAGCTTCGGACCGAACTATGGCTACACCTTC.

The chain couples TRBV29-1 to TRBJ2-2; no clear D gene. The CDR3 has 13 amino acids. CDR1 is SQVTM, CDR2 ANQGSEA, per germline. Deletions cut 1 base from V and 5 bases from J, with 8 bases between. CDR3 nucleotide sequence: TGCAGCGTTGAAGGGGGTCAAACCGGGGAGCTGTTTTTT. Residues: CSVEGGQTGELFF.

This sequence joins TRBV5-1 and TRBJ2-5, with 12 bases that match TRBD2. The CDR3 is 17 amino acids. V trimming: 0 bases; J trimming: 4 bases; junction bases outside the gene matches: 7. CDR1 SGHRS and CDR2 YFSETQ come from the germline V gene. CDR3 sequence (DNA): TGCGCCAGCAGCTTGGTCCAGCTAGCGGGGGGGGGAGAGACCCAGTACTTC. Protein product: CASSLVQLAGGGETQYF. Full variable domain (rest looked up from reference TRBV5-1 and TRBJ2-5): KAGVTQTPRYLIKTRGQQVTLSCSPISGHRSVSWYQQTPGQGLQFLFEYFSETQRNKGNFPGRFSGRQFSNSRSEMNVSTLELGDSALYLCASSLVQLAGGGETQYFGPGTRLLVL.

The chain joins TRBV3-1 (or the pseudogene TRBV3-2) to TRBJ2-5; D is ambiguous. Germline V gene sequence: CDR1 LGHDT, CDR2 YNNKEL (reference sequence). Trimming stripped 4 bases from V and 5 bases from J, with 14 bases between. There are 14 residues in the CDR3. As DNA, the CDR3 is TGTGCCAGCAGCCCCTCGGGTAGTTTGGAGACCCAGTACTTC. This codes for CASSPSGSLETQYF.